This T cell receptor beta chain is from a study of siplizumab effects on memory and regulatory T cells. Whole-study results and caveats: Whether the proliferating Tregs (from siplizumab cultures) were suppressive was not confirmed.

For every sample, about 10^5 TCR templates were assayed. Libraries were prepared by immunoSEQ multiplex PCR; TCRdb keeps only in-frame clonotypes and omits some of them. The data contain some 40,000 clones, 80% to 90% of them seen just once; the ten biggest clones take up 0.25%. For this clone: Its target is not known.

Germline V gives CDR1 SGHNT, CDR2 YYREEE (reference sequence). Trimming removed 1 base at V and 0 bases at J, with 14 bases between. The CDR3 spans 17 residues. This chain joins TRBV5-4 and TRBJ2-1; D perhaps matches TRBD2 (5 bases). The sequencing input was naive CD4+ T cells sorted from blood. The source of this sequence is a human donor in good health. Here the CDR3 reads CASSLLGEGFSYNEQFF. The CDR3 DNA reads as TGTGCCAGCAGCTTGCTCGGGGAAGGGTTCTCCTACAATGAGCAGTTCTTC.